This is a list of T cell receptor beta chains from one sample in a study of cytomegalovirus exposure and HLA in healthy donors. Sequenced by immunoSEQ multiplex PCR; TCRdb stores in-frame clones only, minus some. Here the sample spans over 85,000 clones, about 85% being singletons. Specimen: PBMCs. All receptors come from a female donor in good health and CMV-seropositive. Both conserved end residues are part of each CDR3. Each record gives: J gene, clone size, V gene, CDR3 length, D gene, CDR3 DNA, CDR3 protein. D genes are given only for firm matches. The size of a clone is reported for some rows only, either as once, few or many, or as a class for expanded clones.

J gene: TRBJ1-4
clone size: -
V gene: TRBV27
CDR3 length: 15
D gene: -
CDR3 DNA: TGTGCCAGCAGTCCGCGGGGGGGCCGGGGGGAAAAACTGTTTTTT
CDR3 protein: CASSPRGGRGEKLFF

J gene: TRBJ2-7
clone size: -
V gene: TRBV13
CDR3 length: 13
D gene: TRBD1
CDR3 DNA: TGTGCCAGCAGCTTTAACAGGGGCTACGAGCAGTACTTC
CDR3 protein: CASSFNRGYEQYF

J gene: TRBJ2-2
clone size: once
V gene: TRBV4-2
CDR3 length: 18
D gene: -
CDR3 DNA: TGTGCCAGCAGCCAAGGAGCAGGGGGACTAGTGAGGGCCGGGGAGCTGTTTTTT
CDR3 protein: CASSQGAGGLVRAGELFF

J gene: TRBJ1-5
clone size: once
V gene: TRBV7-9
CDR3 length: 12
D gene: -
CDR3 DNA: TGTGCCAGCAGCTTGCTAGATCAGCCCCAGCATTTT
CDR3 protein: CASSLLDQPQHF

J gene: TRBJ2-7
clone size: -
V gene: TRBV7-9
CDR3 length: 14
D gene: TRBD2
CDR3 DNA: TGTGCCAGCAGCTCGACTAGCGGATCTAGGGAGCAGTACTTC
CDR3 protein: CASSSTSGSREQYF

J gene: TRBJ2-7
clone size: -
V gene: TRBV5-1
CDR3 length: 18
D gene: TRBD1
CDR3 DNA: TGCGCCAGCAGCCTTTTCTTTTCAGGGGGCGGTACATCATACGAGCAGTACTTC
CDR3 protein: CASSLFFSGGGTSYEQYF

J gene: TRBJ2-3
clone size: once
V gene: TRBV5-4
CDR3 length: 15
D gene: TRBD1
CDR3 DNA: TGTGCCAGCAGCTCAGGGGGAGCTAGCACAGATACGCAGTATTTT
CDR3 protein: CASSSGGASTDTQYF

J gene: TRBJ2-7
clone size: -
V gene: TRBV27
CDR3 length: 16
D gene: -
CDR3 DNA: TGTGCCAGCAGTTACAGAACCAACCCCTCTCCTTACGAGCAGTACTTC
CDR3 protein: CASSYRTNPSPYEQYF

J gene: TRBJ2-7
clone size: -
V gene: TRBV5-5
CDR3 length: 13
D gene: -
CDR3 DNA: TGTGCCAGCAGCTTGAGCCCATCCTACGAGCAGTACTTC
CDR3 protein: CASSLSPSYEQYF

J gene: TRBJ2-6
clone size: once
V gene: TRBV5-1
CDR3 length: 18
D gene: TRBD2
CDR3 DNA: TGCGCCAGCAGCCTAAAAAGTCTAGCGGGACCTGGGGCCAACGTCCTGACTTTC
CDR3 protein: CASSLKSLAGPGANVLTF

J gene: TRBJ1-2
clone size: -
V gene: TRBV7-8
CDR3 length: 14
D gene: -
CDR3 DNA: TGTGCCAGCAGCCCGTACAGGGTTGGGGGCCTCTACACCTTC
CDR3 protein: CASSPYRVGGLYTF

J gene: TRBJ1-6
clone size: -
V gene: TRBV5-5
CDR3 length: 15
D gene: -
CDR3 DNA: TGTGCCAGCAGCTTTCGGAGCTCCTATAATTCACCCCTCCACTTT
CDR3 protein: CASSFRSSYNSPLHF

J gene: TRBJ2-7
clone size: -
V gene: TRBV6-5
CDR3 length: 14
D gene: TRBD2
CDR3 DNA: TGTGCCAGCAGCCCTAGCGGGAGCTCCTACGAGCAGTACTTC
CDR3 protein: CASSPSGSSYEQYF

J gene: TRBJ2-7
clone size: -
V gene: TRBV7-9
CDR3 length: 13
D gene: -
CDR3 DNA: TGTGCCAGCAGCTTCGGACCCAGGGACGAGCAGTACTTC
CDR3 protein: CASSFGPRDEQYF

J gene: TRBJ1-3
clone size: -
V gene: TRBV21-1
CDR3 length: 16
D gene: -
CDR3 DNA: TGTGCCAGCAGCGTTCGACAGGCGGCCTCTGGAAACACCATATATTTT
CDR3 protein: CASSVRQAASGNTIYF

J gene: TRBJ1-5
clone size: -
V gene: TRBV6-1
CDR3 length: 16
D gene: -
CDR3 DNA: TGTGCCAGCAGTGAAGCCCCCCAGGGAAACAATCAGCCCCAGCATTTT
CDR3 protein: CASSEAPQGNNQPQHF

J gene: TRBJ2-4
clone size: -
V gene: TRBV2
CDR3 length: 16
D gene: -
CDR3 DNA: TGTGCCAGCAGTTCTGACGGAGTCACAGCCAAAAACATTCAGTACTTC
CDR3 protein: CASSSDGVTAKNIQYF

J gene: TRBJ1-6
clone size: -
V gene: TRBV6-5
CDR3 length: 16
D gene: -
CDR3 DNA: TGTGCCAGCAGTTACTCGGCCCAGGGGAAAAATTCACCCCTCCACTTT
CDR3 protein: CASSYSAQGKNSPLHF

J gene: TRBJ2-7
clone size: -
V gene: TRBV27
CDR3 length: 15
D gene: TRBD1
CDR3 DNA: TGTGCCAGCGCGGGCCGGGGACAGGGGTTCTACGAGCAGTACTTC
CDR3 protein: CASAGRGQGFYEQYF

J gene: TRBJ2-6
clone size: -
V gene: TRBV7-6
CDR3 length: 17
D gene: -
CDR3 DNA: TGTGCCAGCAGCGGAGGGGCAGGCGGGTCTGGGGCCAACGTCCTGACTTTC
CDR3 protein: CASSGGAGGSGANVLTF

J gene: TRBJ1-3
clone size: -
V gene: TRBV6-5
CDR3 length: 14
D gene: TRBD1
CDR3 DNA: TGTGCCAGCACAGGGGGCGACTCTGGAAACACCATATATTTT
CDR3 protein: CASTGGDSGNTIYF

J gene: TRBJ2-7
clone size: -
V gene: TRBV6-1
CDR3 length: 10
D gene: -
CDR3 DNA: TGTGCCAGCAGCGCCTACGAGCAGTACTTC
CDR3 protein: CASSAYEQYF

J gene: TRBJ2-7
clone size: -
V gene: TRBV6-1
CDR3 length: 15
D gene: -
CDR3 DNA: TGTGCCAGCAGGGGCTTCCGGGAGACTCCCTACGAGCAGTACTTC
CDR3 protein: CASRGFRETPYEQYF

J gene: TRBJ1-2
clone size: -
V gene: TRBV25-1
CDR3 length: 13
D gene: -
CDR3 DNA: TGTGCCAGCAGCGAACGGCAGGGGAGTGGCTACACCTTC
CDR3 protein: CASSERQGSGYTF

J gene: TRBJ2-7
clone size: -
V gene: TRBV7-9
CDR3 length: 15
D gene: -
CDR3 DNA: TGTGCCAGCACCTCGACTACTTTACCGACCTACGAGCAGTACTTC
CDR3 protein: CASTSTTLPTYEQYF

J gene: TRBJ2-1
clone size: -
V gene: TRBV19
CDR3 length: 15
D gene: -
CDR3 DNA: TGTGCCAGTAGTCCCCGGGGCACAGGGTCCAATGAGCAGTTCTTC
CDR3 protein: CASSPRGTGSNEQFF

J gene: TRBJ1-2
clone size: once
V gene: TRBV18
CDR3 length: 14
D gene: -
CDR3 DNA: TGTGCCAGCTCACCACCAACCGAGTCCTATGGCTACACCTTC
CDR3 protein: CASSPPTESYGYTF

J gene: TRBJ1-1
clone size: -
V gene: TRBV10-2
CDR3 length: 14
D gene: TRBD1
CDR3 DNA: TGCGCCAGCAACCGACAGGGAGAGGGCACTGAAGCTTTCTTT
CDR3 protein: CASNRQGEGTEAFF

J gene: TRBJ1-1
clone size: -
V gene: TRBV10-3
CDR3 length: 13
D gene: -
CDR3 DNA: TGTGCCACCGGTACAGGGATGAACACTGAAGCTTTCTTT
CDR3 protein: CATGTGMNTEAFF

J gene: TRBJ2-6
clone size: -
V gene: TRBV27
CDR3 length: 16
D gene: -
CDR3 DNA: TGTGCCAGCACCCCGGACTCGGGCTCTGGGGCCAACGTCCTGACTTTC
CDR3 protein: CASTPDSGSGANVLTF